The rows below give T cell receptor beta chains drawn from one sample of a study of shared clonotypes between healthy human individuals. Only in-frame clones appear in the TCRdb table, and some are missing; sequencing was by immunoSEQ multiplex PCR. Of 2 million to 2.5 million clones listed, more than 85% were seen once; the top ten hold 0.36%. The sequencing sample was made of naive CD4+ T cells from PBMCs. The receptors come from a man aged 18 to 29 in good health. Some clones in this sample may be carry-over from other donors' samples. The CDR3 runs from the conserved cysteine through the conserved F or W. D genes are given only for firm matches. Clone size is shown for a subset of rows, as once, few, many or a class of expanded clone.

j_gene,abundance,d_gene,v_gene,CDR3aa,CDR3nt
TRBJ1-5,few,-,TRBV9,CASSVGSGAGEPQHF,TGTGCCAGCAGCGTAGGGAGCGGGGCGGGGGAGCCCCAGCATTTT
TRBJ2-7,-,TRBD2,TRBV5-1,CASSLEVAGVYEQYF,TGCGCCAGCAGCTTGGAAGTAGCGGGAGTCTACGAGCAGTACTTC
TRBJ1-4,-,-,TRBV4-3,CASSQLAGTPGSTNEKLFF,TGCGCCAGCAGCCAGTTGGCCGGGACCCCCGGTTCAACTAATGAAAAACTGTTTTTT
TRBJ2-7,-,TRBD2,TRBV7-8,CASSPSAGGREQYF,TGTGCCAGCAGCCCCTCAGCGGGAGGTCGAGAGCAGTACTTC
TRBJ2-3,-,TRBD1,TRBV5-1,CATAGQGEDTQYF,TGCGCCACCGCAGGGCAGGGGGAAGATACGCAGTATTTT
TRBJ2-3,-,TRBD1,TRBV5-1,CASSQGQATDTQYF,TGCGCCAGCAGCCAGGGACAGGCCACAGATACGCAGTATTTT
TRBJ2-1,-,-,TRBV18,CASSPLTSPYNEQFF,TGTGCCAGCTCACCACTAACTAGTCCCTACAATGAGCAGTTCTTC
TRBJ2-2,few,-,TRBV18,CASSPNVRASGELFF,TGTGCCAGCTCACCAAATGTCAGGGCTTCCGGGGAGCTGTTTTTT
TRBJ2-2,-,-,TRBV7-3,CASSLGITYTGELFF,TGTGCCAGCAGCTTAGGGATCACCTACACCGGGGAGCTGTTTTTT
TRBJ1-1,-,-,TRBV6-1,CASSEATLRTEAFF,TGTGCCAGCAGTGAAGCGACCTTGAGGACTGAAGCTTTCTTT
TRBJ2-7,-,-,TRBV18,CASSPSRLTTDDEQYF,TGTGCCAGCTCCCCCAGCCGGCTGACCACCGACGACGAGCAGTACTTC
TRBJ2-5,-,-,TRBV28,CASSLFSLAETQYF,TGTGCCAGCAGTTTATTTTCGTTAGCAGAGACCCAGTACTTC
TRBJ2-1,-,TRBD2,TRBV28,CASSLLGASGKDEQFF,TGTGCCAGCAGTTTATTAGGTGCTAGCGGGAAGGATGAGCAGTTCTTC
TRBJ1-5,few,-,TRBV29-1,CSVRSDSNQPQHF,TGCAGCGTTAGAAGCGATAGCAATCAGCCCCAGCATTTT
TRBJ1-2,-,-,TRBV19,CAIFGGYGYTF,TGTGCCATCTTTGGGGGATATGGCTACACCTTC
TRBJ1-2,-,-,TRBV2,CASRDITGRDGYTF,TGTGCCAGCAGGGATATCACAGGGAGAGATGGCTACACCTTC
TRBJ2-2,-,TRBD1,TRBV11-1,CASSPGTGMGTGELFF,TGTGCCAGCAGCCCTGGGACAGGAATGGGCACCGGGGAGCTGTTTTTT